Here is one T cell receptor (beta chain) with its context. The record originates from a study of glioma-infiltrating T cells after dendritic cell vaccination. The overall study: Patients received three intradermal dendritic cell vaccine injections at biweekly intervals.

Germline V gene sequence: CDR1 MDHEN, CDR2 SYDVKM. There are 15 residues in the CDR3. With V trimmed by 6 bases and J by 5 bases, 6 bases remained unmatched. Profiled with immunoSEQ multiplex PCR; TCRdb holds only in-frame clones, not every one. The table records more than 85,000 clones, more than 70% of them present only once. The sequencing here drew on blood, taken before dendritic cell vaccination. This receptor was taken from a human donor with glioblastoma. The chain joins TRBV28 to TRBJ2-3, with TRBD1 matching over 12 bases. DNA for the CDR3: TGTGCCAGCAGAGCCGGGACAGGGGGCGGAGATACGCAGTATTTT. As protein: CASRAGTGGGDTQYF.